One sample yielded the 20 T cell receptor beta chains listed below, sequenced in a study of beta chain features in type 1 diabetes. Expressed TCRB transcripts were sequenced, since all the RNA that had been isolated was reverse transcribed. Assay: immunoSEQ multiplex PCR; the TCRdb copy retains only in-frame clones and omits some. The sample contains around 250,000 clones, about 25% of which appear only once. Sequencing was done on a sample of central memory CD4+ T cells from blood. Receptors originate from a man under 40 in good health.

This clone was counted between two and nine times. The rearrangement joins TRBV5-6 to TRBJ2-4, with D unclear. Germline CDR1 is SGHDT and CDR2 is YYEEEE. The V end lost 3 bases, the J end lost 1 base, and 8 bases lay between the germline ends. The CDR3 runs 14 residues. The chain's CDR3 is CASSSSGAKNIQYF. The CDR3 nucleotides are TGTGCCAGCAGCTCCTCGGGCGCCAAAAACATTCAGTACTTC. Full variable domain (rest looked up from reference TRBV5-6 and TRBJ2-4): DAGVTQSPTHLIKTRGQQVTLRCSPKSGHDTVSWYQQALGQGPQFIFQYYEEEERQRGNFPDRFSGHQFPNYSSELNVNALLLGDSALYLCASSSSGAKNIQYFGAGTRLSVL.

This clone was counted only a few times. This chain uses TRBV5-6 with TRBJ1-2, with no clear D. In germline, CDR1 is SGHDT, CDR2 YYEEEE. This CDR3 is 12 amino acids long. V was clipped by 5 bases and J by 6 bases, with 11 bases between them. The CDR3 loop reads CASRSEFDGYTF. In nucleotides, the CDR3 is TGTGCCAGCAGATCGGAGTTTGATGGCTACACCTTC.

The CDR3 bases are TGTGCCTGGACCGGGACAGGCTATGGCTACACCTTC. This encodes CAWTGTGYGYTF. The rearrangement joins TRBV30 to TRBJ1-2; 8 bases fit TRBD1. Germline lookup yields CDR1 GTSNPN and CDR2 SVGIG (reference sequence). The CDR3 runs to 12 residues. Trimming took 4 bases from V and 4 from J; bases not matched to a gene: 2.

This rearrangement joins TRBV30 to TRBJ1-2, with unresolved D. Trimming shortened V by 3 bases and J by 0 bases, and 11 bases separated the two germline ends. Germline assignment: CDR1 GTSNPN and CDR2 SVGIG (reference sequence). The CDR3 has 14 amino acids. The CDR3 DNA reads TGTGCCTGGAGGAAGGGCAGAGCTAACTATGGCTACACCTTC. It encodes CAWRKGRANYGYTF. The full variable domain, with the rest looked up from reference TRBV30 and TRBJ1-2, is SQTIHQWPATLVQPVGSPLSLECTVEGTSNPNLYWYRQAAGRGLQLLFYSVGIGQISSEVPQNLSASRPQDRQFILSSKKLLLSDSGFYLCAWRKGRANYGYTFGSGTRLTVV.

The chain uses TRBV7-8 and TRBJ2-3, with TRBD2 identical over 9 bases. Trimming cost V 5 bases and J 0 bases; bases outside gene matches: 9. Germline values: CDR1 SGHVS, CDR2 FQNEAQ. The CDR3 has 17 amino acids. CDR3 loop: CASSPRLAVTSTDTQYF. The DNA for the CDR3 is TGTGCCAGCAGCCCCCGACTAGCGGTGACTAGCACAGATACGCAGTATTTT.

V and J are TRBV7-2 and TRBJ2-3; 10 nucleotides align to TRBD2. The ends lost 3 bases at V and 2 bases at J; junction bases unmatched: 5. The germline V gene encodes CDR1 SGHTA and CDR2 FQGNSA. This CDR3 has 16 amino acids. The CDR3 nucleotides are TGTGCCAGCAGCTTTCTCAGCGGGGGGGCCACAGATACGCAGTATTTT. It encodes CASSFLSGGATDTQYF.

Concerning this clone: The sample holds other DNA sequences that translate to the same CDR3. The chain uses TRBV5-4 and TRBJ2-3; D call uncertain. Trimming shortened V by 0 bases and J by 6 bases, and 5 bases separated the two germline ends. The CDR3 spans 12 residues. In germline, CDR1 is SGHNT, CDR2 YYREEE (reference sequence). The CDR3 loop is CASSLVADTQYF. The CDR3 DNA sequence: TGTGCCAGCAGCTTGGTAGCTGATACGCAGTATTTT.

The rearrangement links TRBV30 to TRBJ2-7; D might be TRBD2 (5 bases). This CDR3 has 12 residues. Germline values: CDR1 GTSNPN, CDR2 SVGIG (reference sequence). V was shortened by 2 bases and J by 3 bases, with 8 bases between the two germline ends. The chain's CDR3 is CAWSTSIYEQYF. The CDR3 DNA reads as TGTGCCTGGAGTACTAGTATCTACGAGCAGTACTTC.

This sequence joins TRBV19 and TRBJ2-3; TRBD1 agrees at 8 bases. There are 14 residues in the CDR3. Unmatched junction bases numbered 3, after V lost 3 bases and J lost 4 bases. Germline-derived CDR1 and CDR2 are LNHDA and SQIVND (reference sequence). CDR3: CASSIGQGADTQYF. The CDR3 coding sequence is TGTGCCAGTAGTATCGGACAGGGCGCAGATACGCAGTATTTT.

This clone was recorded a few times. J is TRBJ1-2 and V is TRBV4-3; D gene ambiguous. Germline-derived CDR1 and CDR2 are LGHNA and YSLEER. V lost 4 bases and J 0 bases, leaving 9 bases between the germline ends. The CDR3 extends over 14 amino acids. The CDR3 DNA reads TGCGCCAGCAGCCTGGACGGAGCTAACTATGGCTACACCTTC. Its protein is CASSLDGANYGYTF.

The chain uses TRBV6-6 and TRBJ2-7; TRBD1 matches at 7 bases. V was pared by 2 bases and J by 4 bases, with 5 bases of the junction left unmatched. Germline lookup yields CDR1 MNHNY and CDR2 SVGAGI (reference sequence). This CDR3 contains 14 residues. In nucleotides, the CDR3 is TGTGCCAGCAGTTACGACAGGGTTCGATACGAGCAGTACTTC. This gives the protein CASSYDRVRYEQYF.

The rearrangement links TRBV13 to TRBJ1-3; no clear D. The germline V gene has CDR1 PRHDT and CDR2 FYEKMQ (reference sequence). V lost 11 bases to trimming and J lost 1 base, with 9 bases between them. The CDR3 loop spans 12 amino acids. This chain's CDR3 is CAGKGSGNTIYF. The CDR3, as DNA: TGTGCCGGCAAGGGATCTGGAAACACCATATATTTT.

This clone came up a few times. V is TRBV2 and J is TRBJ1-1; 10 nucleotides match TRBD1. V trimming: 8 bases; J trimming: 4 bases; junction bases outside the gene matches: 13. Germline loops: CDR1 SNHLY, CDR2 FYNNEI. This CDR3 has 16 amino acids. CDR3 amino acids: CASLTGTGALGTEAFF. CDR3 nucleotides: TGTGCCAGCCTTACCGGGACAGGGGCTCTGGGCACTGAAGCTTTCTTT.

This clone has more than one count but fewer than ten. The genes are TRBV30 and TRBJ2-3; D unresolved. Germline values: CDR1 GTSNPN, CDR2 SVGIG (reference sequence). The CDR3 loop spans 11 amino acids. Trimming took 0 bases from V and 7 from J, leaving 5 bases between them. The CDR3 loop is CAWSVENTQYF. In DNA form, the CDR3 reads TGTGCCTGGAGTGTAGAAAATACGCAGTATTTT.

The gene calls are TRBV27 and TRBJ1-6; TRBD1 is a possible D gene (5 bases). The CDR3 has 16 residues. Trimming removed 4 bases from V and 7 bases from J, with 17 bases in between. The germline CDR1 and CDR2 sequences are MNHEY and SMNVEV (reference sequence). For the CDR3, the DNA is TGTGCCAGCAGTTCTGCTGGGGGGGAGCGGAATTCACCCCTCCACTTT. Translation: CASSSAGGERNSPLHF.

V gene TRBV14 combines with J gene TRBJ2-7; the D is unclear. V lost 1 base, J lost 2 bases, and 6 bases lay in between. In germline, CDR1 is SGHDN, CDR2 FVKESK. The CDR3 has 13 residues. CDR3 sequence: CASSQAPTYEQYF. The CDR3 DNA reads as TGTGCCAGCAGCCAAGCTCCGACCTACGAGCAGTACTTC.

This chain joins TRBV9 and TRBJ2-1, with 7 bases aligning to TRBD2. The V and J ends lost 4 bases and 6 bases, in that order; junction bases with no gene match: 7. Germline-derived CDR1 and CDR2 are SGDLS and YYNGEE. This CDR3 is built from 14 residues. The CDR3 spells CASSSRERLNEQFF. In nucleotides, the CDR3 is TGTGCCAGCAGCTCGCGGGAGAGGCTCAATGAGCAGTTCTTC.

CDR3 sequence (DNA): TGTGCCAGCAGACAGGACAGGGGGGAAACCTACGAGCAGTACTTC. Translating gives CASRQDRGETYEQYF. V and J are TRBV7-2 and TRBJ2-7, with 10 bases lining up with TRBD1. The germline CDR1 and CDR2 sequences are SGHTA and FQGNSA. V dropped 6 bases and J dropped 2; count of bases not matched to a gene: 7. This CDR3 has 15 amino acids.

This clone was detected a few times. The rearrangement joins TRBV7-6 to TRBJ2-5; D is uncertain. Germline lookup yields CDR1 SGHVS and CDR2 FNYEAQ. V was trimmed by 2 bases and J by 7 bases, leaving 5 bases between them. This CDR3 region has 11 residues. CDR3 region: CASSLTGTQYF. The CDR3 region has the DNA TGTGCCAGCAGCTTAACGGGGACCCAGTACTTC.

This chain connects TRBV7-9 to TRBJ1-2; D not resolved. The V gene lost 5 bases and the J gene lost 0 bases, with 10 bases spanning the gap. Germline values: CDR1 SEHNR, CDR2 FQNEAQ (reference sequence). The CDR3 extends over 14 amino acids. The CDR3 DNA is TGTGCCAGCAGCGAGGGATCGACTAACTATGGCTACACCTTC. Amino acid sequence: CASSEGSTNYGYTF.